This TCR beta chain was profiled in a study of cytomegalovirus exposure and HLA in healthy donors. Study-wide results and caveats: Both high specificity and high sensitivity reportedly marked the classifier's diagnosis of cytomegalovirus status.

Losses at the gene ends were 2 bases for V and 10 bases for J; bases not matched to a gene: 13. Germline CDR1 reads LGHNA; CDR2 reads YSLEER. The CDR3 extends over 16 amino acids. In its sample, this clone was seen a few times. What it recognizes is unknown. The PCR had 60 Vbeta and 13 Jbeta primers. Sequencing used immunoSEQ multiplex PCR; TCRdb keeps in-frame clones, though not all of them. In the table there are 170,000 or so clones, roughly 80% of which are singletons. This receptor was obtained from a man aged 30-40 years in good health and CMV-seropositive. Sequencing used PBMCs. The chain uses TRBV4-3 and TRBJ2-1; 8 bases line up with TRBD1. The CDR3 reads CASSQSQPGGQWEQFF. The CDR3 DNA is TGCGCCAGCAGCCAAAGTCAGCCAGGGGGCCAGTGGGAGCAGTTCTTC.